These 26 T cell receptor beta chains came from one sample sequenced in a study of shared clonotypes between healthy human individuals (dated by TCRdb to the early 2020s). Library preparation used the immunoSEQ multiplex PCR assay. TCRdb provides this immuneACCESS table in a form limited to in-frame rearrangements. Some clones are lacking; in checked studies, under half of them reflect an unresolved V gene, and why the rest are absent is not known. Recorded for this sample are under 1,100,000 clones; around 82% of them occurred a single time. Under 0.8% of the sample is in the top ten clones. Sequenced input: memory CD4+ T cells from PBMCs. The cell subset or site label here, explained by the study, means: CD45RA-negative fraction. The receptors stem from a man aged 18 to 30 in good health. Some clones in this sample may be carry-over from other donors' samples.

The V and J genes are TRBV5-1 and TRBJ2-7, with 7 bases matching TRBD2. The CDR3 loop spans 14 amino acids. Germline loops: CDR1 SGHRS, CDR2 YFSETQ. Trimming at V came to 3 bases and at J to 4 bases, leaving 7 bases not matched to a gene. The chain's CDR3 is CASSWGTNQYEQYF. The CDR3 DNA is TGCGCCAGCAGCTGGGGGACTAACCAGTACGAGCAGTACTTC. Variable domain in full (rest from reference TRBV5-1 and TRBJ2-7): KAGVTQTPRYLIKTRGQQVTLSCSPISGHRSVSWYQQTPGQGLQFLFEYFSETQRNKGNFPGRFSGRQFSNSRSEMNVSTLELGDSALYLCASSWGTNQYEQYFGPGTRLTVT.

This chain joins TRBV27 and TRBJ2-1, with 9 bases identical to TRBD1. V lost 7 bases and J lost 4; bases outside the gene matches: 8. There are 15 residues in the CDR3. Germline CDR1 MNHEY, CDR2 SMNVEV (reference sequence). CDR3 residues: CASKPDRGRYNEQFF. Written as DNA, the CDR3 is TGTGCCAGCAAACCGGACAGGGGAAGATACAATGAGCAGTTCTTC.

A note on this clone: One end of the junction fails to match germline, which may point to a read error. The V and J genes are TRBV7-2 and TRBJ1-1, with D uncertain. This CDR3 is 9 amino acids long. Germline V gene sequence: CDR1 SGHTA, CDR2 FQGNSA. The CDR3 loop reads CASSPDGVF. Here the CDR3 DNA reads TGTGCCAGCAGCCCCGATGGGGTCTTT.

This clone was recorded many times. This sequence joins TRBV27 and TRBJ2-5; TRBD2 agrees at 10 bases. CDR1 and CDR2 (germline): MNHEY, SMNVEV (reference sequence). The CDR3 is 15 residues long. V lost 8 bases to trimming and J lost 5 bases; unmatched junction nucleotides: 11. CDR3 loop: CASRLAGWSRETQYF. The CDR3 coding sequence is TGTGCCAGCCGACTAGCGGGTTGGAGCAGGGAGACCCAGTACTTC.

The rearrangement uses TRBV19 and TRBJ2-1; TRBD1 might be the D (5 bases). Trimming took off 4 bases at V and 0 bases at J, with 10 bases between the two ends. Per the germline V gene, CDR1 is LNHDA and CDR2 is SQIVND (reference sequence). CDR3 size: 15 residues. CDR3 DNA sequence: TGTGCCAGTAGTACGGACACAGGCTCCTACAATGAGCAGTTCTTC. Amino acids: CASSTDTGSYNEQFF.

The chain is built from TRBV15 and TRBJ2-5; no clear D. Germline V gives CDR1 LNHNV, CDR2 YYDKDF (reference sequence). Trimming shortened V by 3 bases and J by 5 bases, and 16 bases separated the two germline ends. The CDR3 length is 15 residues. CDR3 sequence: CATSSSGSGRETQYF. Written as DNA, the CDR3 is TGTGCCACCAGCAGCTCCGGTTCCGGCAGGGAGACCCAGTACTTC.

The chain couples TRBV5-4 to TRBJ2-7; TRBD1 or TRBD2 may be the D gene (6 bases each). CDR3 length equals 16 residues. V was cut by 0 bases and J by 3 bases, with 16 bases left in between. Germline loops: CDR1 SGHNT, CDR2 YYREEE (reference sequence). The CDR3 protein is CASSLGGAYSNYEQYF. CDR3 sequence (DNA): TGTGCCAGCAGCTTGGGGGGGGCGTATTCTAACTACGAGCAGTACTTC.

CDR3 loop: CASSKAGGLGSYEQYF. The CDR3 DNA reads TGTGCCAGCAGCAAAGCGGGAGGTCTGGGATCCTACGAGCAGTACTTC. The V and J genes are TRBV7-9 and TRBJ2-7; TRBD2 aligns across 9 bases. The CDR3 covers 16 residues. V was pared by 5 bases and J by 1 base, with 9 bases of the junction left unmatched. Germline V gives CDR1 SEHNR, CDR2 FQNEAQ (reference sequence).

This chain connects TRBV10-2 to TRBJ1-2; tentative D call: TRBD1 (5 bases). CDR3 size: 16 residues. The V gene lost 4 bases and the J gene lost 4 bases, with 19 bases spanning the gap. Germline V CDR1 and CDR2: WSHSY, SAAADI. The CDR3 region has the DNA TGCGCCAGCAGTGGAGCCCGATGGGACTTCCCCTATGGCTACACCTTC. Its protein is CASSGARWDFPYGYTF.

The chain combines TRBV6-4 with TRBJ1-3; no clear D gene. Trimming removed 8 bases from V and 16 bases from J, with 15 bases in between. The CDR3 totals 10 residues. Germline CDR1 is MRHNA and CDR2 is SNTAGT. The CDR3 loop is CASRPLALYF. DNA of the CDR3: TGTGCCAGCCGACCTCTCGCCCTCTATTTT.

The chain links TRBV19 to TRBJ1-1; 10 positions match TRBD1. Trimming took 6 bases from V and 10 from J; bases not matched to a gene: 8. Germline assignment: CDR1 LNHDA and CDR2 SQIVND (reference sequence). The CDR3 has 13 amino acids. CDR3 coding DNA: TGTGCCAGTAGGCCGGGACAGGGGTACGCAGCTTTCTTT. This gives the protein CASRPGQGYAAFF.

This clone appeared a single time. CDR3 coding DNA: TGCGCCAGCAGCTCAAGCGGGGATAGCACAGATACGCAGTATTTT. Translated, it gives CASSSSGDSTDTQYF. J is TRBJ2-3 and V is TRBV5-1; TRBD2 matches 7 bases. V was pared by 3 bases and J by 0 bases, with 4 bases of the junction left unmatched. The CDR3 totals 15 residues. Germline loops: CDR1 SGHRS, CDR2 YFSETQ. Based on the CDR3 plus reference TRBV5-1 and TRBJ2-3, the full variable domain is KAGVTQTPRYLIKTRGQQVTLSCSPISGHRSVSWYQQTPGQGLQFLFEYFSETQRNKGNFPGRFSGRQFSNSRSEMNVSTLELGDSALYLCASSSSGDSTDTQYFGPGTRLTVL.

This clone was found a few times. The CDR3 is CASSFLPGTSGGYNEQFF. Written as DNA, the CDR3 is TGTGCCAGCAGTTTTCTCCCTGGGACTAGTGGCGGCTACAATGAGCAGTTCTTC. The chain is built from TRBV28 and TRBJ2-1; 8 bases align to TRBD2. The J segment lost 3 bases and the V segment lost 3 bases, leaving 13 bases of the junction unmatched. The CDR3 spans 18 residues. Germline lookup yields CDR1 MDHEN and CDR2 SYDVKM.

This chain joins TRBV7-7 and TRBJ2-3, with 12 nucleotides matching TRBD1. The J segment lost 4 bases and the V segment lost 5 bases, leaving 7 bases of the junction unmatched. This CDR3 region has 16 residues. CDR1 is SSHAT and CDR2 is FNYEAQ in the germline V gene (reference sequence). The CDR3 spells CASSPGTGGLSDTQYF. DNA of the CDR3: TGTGCCAGCAGCCCAGGGACAGGGGGCTTGTCAGATACGCAGTATTTT.

CDR3 region: CAWNSGLVYEQYF. The CDR3 DNA is TGTGCCTGGAACTCGGGACTAGTTTACGAGCAGTACTTC. V and J are TRBV30 and TRBJ2-5, with 8 bases aligning to TRBD2. Matching the DNA end better, TRBJ2-7 makes the J call doubtful. The CDR3 consists of 13 residues. Germline V CDR1 and CDR2: GTSNPN, SVGIG (reference sequence).

The rearrangement joins TRBV5-1 to TRBJ2-2; D unclear. Trimming took 1 base from V and 2 from J, leaving 9 bases between them. Per germline, CDR1 SGHRS and CDR2 YFSETQ. There are 15 residues in the CDR3. The CDR3 DNA reads TGCGCCAGCAGCTTGAGTCTAATCAACACCGGGGAGCTGTTTTTT. Protein: CASSLSLINTGELFF.

The chain employs TRBV27 and TRBJ2-1, with no clear D. V dropped 6 bases and J dropped 0 bases, with 9 bases sitting between them. In germline, CDR1 is MNHEY, CDR2 SMNVEV (reference sequence). The CDR3 consists of 14 residues. The CDR3 spells CASRRSLSYNEQFF. CDR3 sequence (DNA): TGTGCCAGCAGACGGTCCCTCTCCTACAATGAGCAGTTCTTC.

The chain joins TRBV5-1 to TRBJ1-3, with 7 bases lining up with TRBD1. CDR1 SGHRS and CDR2 YFSETQ come from the germline V gene. V gave up 4 bases and J gave up 0 bases; unmatched junction bases: 10. This CDR3 has 17 residues. CDR3 nucleotides: TGCGCCAGCAGCATCACCGGGACAGTTTACTCTGGAAACACCATATATTTT. This translates into CASSITGTVYSGNTIYF.

The CDR3 spells CASSSDRDNQPQHF. The DNA for the CDR3 is TGTGCCAGCAGCTCGGACAGGGATAATCAGCCCCAGCATTTT. The chain recombines TRBV7-2 with TRBJ1-5, with 8 bases lining up with TRBD1. This CDR3 is 14 amino acids long. Germline values: CDR1 SGHTA, CDR2 FQGNSA. V trimming: 4 bases; J trimming: 4 bases; junction bases outside the gene matches: 3.

This chain joins TRBV7-9 and TRBJ2-2, with D tentatively TRBD1 or TRBD2 (6 bases each). Trimming cost V 5 bases and J 7 bases, with 11 bases left between them. CDR3 size: 13 residues. Germline loops: CDR1 SEHNR, CDR2 FQNEAQ (reference sequence). The CDR3 bases are TGTGCCAGCAGCCCCGGGGGCAACGGGGAGCTGTTTTTT. Amino acid sequence: CASSPGGNGELFF.

This chain joins TRBV7-3 and TRBJ1-1; no definite D call. Germline V gives CDR1 SGHTA, CDR2 FQGTGA. This CDR3 region has 14 residues. Trimming pared 5 bases from V and 5 bases from J, leaving 15 bases between. CDR3 sequence reads: CASSPSRERTEAFF. Here the CDR3 DNA reads TGTGCCAGCAGCCCATCAAGGGAGAGGACTGAAGCTTTCTTT.

The gene calls are TRBV7-9 and TRBJ1-5; D not resolved. Deletions cut 5 bases from V and 3 bases from J, with 11 bases between. This CDR3 is built from 14 residues. Germline CDR1 SEHNR, CDR2 FQNEAQ (reference sequence). The CDR3 reads CASSPDGNNQPQHF. The CDR3 coding sequence is TGTGCCAGCAGCCCCGACGGAAACAATCAGCCCCAGCATTTT.

This clone came up a few times. The chain uses TRBV20-1 and TRBJ2-5; D unclear. The germline V gene encodes CDR1 DFQATT and CDR2 SNEGSKA (reference sequence). This CDR3 contains 11 residues. Trimming removed 6 bases from V and 6 bases from J, with 11 bases in between. The CDR3: CSARPQQTQYF. The CDR3 bases are TGCAGTGCCCGACCCCAGCAGACCCAGTACTTC.

The rearrangement uses TRBV29-1 and TRBJ1-5; D unresolved. CDR1 is SQVTM and CDR2 is ANQGSEA in the germline V gene. The CDR3 spans 13 residues. The V and J ends lost 2 bases and 1 base respectively, with 6 bases between them. This chain's CDR3 is CSVEIQSNQPQHF. The CDR3 DNA reads as TGCAGCGTTGAAATCCAGAGCAATCAGCCCCAGCATTTT.

The V and J genes are TRBV4-1 and TRBJ1-2, with 8 nucleotides matching TRBD1. This CDR3 comprises 15 residues. CDR1 and CDR2 from the germline V gene are MGHRA and YSYEKL. V lost 4 bases and J lost 1; bases outside the gene matches: 5. Here the CDR3 reads CASSLSQGVNYGYTF. As DNA, the CDR3 is TGCGCCAGCAGCCTTTCACAGGGGGTTAACTATGGCTACACCTTC.

The table lists this clone with many counts. The chain recombines TRBV27 with TRBJ1-1; D unresolved. Per the germline V gene, CDR1 is MNHEY and CDR2 is SMNVEV (reference sequence). Trimming took 3 bases from V and 2 from J, leaving 10 bases between them. This CDR3 comprises 14 residues. CDR3 amino acids: CASSFLDPNTEAFF. The CDR3 coding sequence is TGTGCCAGCAGTTTCCTTGACCCAAACACTGAAGCTTTCTTT.